This T cell receptor (beta chain) came from a study of CD8+ T cells in alopecia areata. The study's findings and limits: The study found TCR sharing across patients less clear than in mice, possibly for HLA reasons.

CDR1 is LNHNV and CDR2 is YYDKDF in the germline V gene (reference sequence). Deletions cut 5 bases from V and 5 bases from J, with 9 bases between. This CDR3 has 13 amino acids. A note on this clone: Its antigen is unknown.

Individuals with alopecia areata gave both lesional scalp punch biopsies and peripheral blood for collection. As the sequencing template, cDNA was produced by extracting RNA and reverse transcribing it. The method was immunoSEQ multiplex PCR; TCRdb's version includes in-frame clones alone and lacks a portion of them. The sample includes approximately 180,000 clones, 59% seen only once; the top ten take around 15%. Sequencing was performed on CD4+ T cells sorted from blood, taken at week 0. The receptor was derived from a human donor with alopecia areata. This chain connects TRBV15 to TRBJ2-2, with D unresolved. In nucleotides, the CDR3 is TGTGCCACCAGCTTCAGACAAACCGGGGAGCTGTTTTTT. Translation gives CATSFRQTGELFF. Drawing the rest from reference TRBV15 and TRBJ2-2, the complete variable domain is DAMVIQNPRYQVTQFGKPVTLSCSQTLNHNVMYWYQQKSSQAPKLLFHYYDKDFNNEADTPDNFQSRRPNTSFCFLDIRSPGLGDTAMYLCATSFRQTGELFFGEGSRLTVL.